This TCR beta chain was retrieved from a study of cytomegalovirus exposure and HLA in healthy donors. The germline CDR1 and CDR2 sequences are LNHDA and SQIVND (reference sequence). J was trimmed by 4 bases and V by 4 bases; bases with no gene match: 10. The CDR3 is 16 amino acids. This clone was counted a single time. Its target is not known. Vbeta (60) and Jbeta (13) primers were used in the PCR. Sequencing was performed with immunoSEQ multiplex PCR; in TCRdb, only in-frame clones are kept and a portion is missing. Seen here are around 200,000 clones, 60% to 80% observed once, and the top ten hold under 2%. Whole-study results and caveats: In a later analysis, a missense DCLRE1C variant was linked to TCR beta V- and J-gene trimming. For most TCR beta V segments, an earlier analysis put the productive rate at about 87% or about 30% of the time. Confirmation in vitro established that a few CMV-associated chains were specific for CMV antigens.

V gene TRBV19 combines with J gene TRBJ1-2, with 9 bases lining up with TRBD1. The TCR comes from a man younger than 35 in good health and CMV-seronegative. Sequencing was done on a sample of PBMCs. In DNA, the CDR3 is TGTGCCAGTAGTACAGACAGGGGGTCCCACCTCTATGGCTACACCTTC. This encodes CASSTDRGSHLYGYTF. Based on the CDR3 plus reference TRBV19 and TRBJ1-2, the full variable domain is DGGITQSPKYLFRKEGQNVTLSCEQNLNHDAMYWYRQDPGQGLRLIYYSQIVNDFQKGDIAEGYSVSREKKESFPLTVTSAQKNPTAFYLCASSTDRGSHLYGYTFGSGTRLTVV.